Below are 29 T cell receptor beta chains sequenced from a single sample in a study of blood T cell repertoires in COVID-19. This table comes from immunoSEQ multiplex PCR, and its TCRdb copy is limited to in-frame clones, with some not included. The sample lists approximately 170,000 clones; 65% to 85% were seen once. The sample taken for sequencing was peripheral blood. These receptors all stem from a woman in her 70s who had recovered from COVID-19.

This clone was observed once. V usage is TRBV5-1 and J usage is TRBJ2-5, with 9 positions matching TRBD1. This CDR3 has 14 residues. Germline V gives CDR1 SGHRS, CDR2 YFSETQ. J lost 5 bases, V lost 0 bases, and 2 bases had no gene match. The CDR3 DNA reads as TGCGCCAGCAGCTTGGGGACAGGGGTGGAGACCCAGTACTTC. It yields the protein CASSLGTGVETQYF.

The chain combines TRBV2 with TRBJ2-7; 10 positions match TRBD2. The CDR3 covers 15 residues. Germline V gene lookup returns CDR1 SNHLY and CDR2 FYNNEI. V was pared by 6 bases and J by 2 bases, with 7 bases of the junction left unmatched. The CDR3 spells CASSPLAGAAYEQYF. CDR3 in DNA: TGTGCCAGCAGCCCTCTAGCGGGGGCAGCCTACGAGCAGTACTTC.

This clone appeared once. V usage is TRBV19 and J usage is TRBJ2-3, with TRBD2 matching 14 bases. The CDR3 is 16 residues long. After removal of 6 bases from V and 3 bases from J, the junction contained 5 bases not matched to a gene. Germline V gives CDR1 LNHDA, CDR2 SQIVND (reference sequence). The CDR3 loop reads CASRRLAGGLTDTQYF. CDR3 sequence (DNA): TGTGCCAGTAGGCGACTAGCGGGGGGGCTTACAGATACGCAGTATTTT.

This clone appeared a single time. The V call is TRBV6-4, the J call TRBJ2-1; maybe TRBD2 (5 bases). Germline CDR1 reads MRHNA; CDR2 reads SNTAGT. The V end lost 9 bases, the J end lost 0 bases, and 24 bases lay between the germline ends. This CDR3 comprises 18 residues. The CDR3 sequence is CARGGTRGLKSSYNEQFF. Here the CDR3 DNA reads TGTGCCAGGGGCGGTACACGAGGACTTAAAAGCTCCTACAATGAGCAGTTCTTC.

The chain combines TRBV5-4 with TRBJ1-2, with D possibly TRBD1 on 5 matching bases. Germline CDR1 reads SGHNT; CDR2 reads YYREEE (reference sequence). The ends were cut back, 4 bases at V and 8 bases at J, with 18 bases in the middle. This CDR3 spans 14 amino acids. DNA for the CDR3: TGTGCCAGCAGCAGGGAGGGGACGCAAAGGGGCTACACCTTC. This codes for CASSREGTQRGYTF.

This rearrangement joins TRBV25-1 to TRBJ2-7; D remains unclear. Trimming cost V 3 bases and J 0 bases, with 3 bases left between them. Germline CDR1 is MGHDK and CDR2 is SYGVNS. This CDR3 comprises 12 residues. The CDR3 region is CASSDNSYEQYF. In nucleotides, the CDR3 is TGTGCCAGCAGTGACAACTCCTACGAGCAGTACTTC.

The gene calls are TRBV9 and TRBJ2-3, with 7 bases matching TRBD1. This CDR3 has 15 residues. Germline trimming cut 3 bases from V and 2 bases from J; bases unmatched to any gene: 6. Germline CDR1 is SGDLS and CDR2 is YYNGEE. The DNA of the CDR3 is TGTGCCAGCAGCGCAGAGCAGGGGGTCACAGATACGCAGTATTTT. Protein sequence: CASSAEQGVTDTQYF. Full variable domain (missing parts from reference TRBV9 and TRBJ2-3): DSGVTQTPKHLITATGQRVTLRCSPRSGDLSVYWYQQSLDQGLQFLIQYYNGEERAKGNILERFSAQQFPDLHSELNLSSLELGDSALYFCASSAEQGVTDTQYFGPGTRLTVL.

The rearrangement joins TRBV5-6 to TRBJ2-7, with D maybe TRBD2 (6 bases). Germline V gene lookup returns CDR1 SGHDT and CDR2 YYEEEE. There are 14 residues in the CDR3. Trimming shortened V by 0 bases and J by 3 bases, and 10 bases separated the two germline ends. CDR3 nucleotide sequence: TGTGCCAGCAGCTTGGGGGGCGGGGACTACGAGCAGTACTTC. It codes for CASSLGGGDYEQYF.

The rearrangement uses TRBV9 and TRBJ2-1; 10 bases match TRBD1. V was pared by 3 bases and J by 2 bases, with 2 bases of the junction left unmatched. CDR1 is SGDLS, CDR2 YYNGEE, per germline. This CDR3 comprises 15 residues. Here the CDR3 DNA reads TGTGCCAGCAGCGGCGGGACAGGGGCCTACAATGAGCAGTTCTTC. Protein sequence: CASSGGTGAYNEQFF.

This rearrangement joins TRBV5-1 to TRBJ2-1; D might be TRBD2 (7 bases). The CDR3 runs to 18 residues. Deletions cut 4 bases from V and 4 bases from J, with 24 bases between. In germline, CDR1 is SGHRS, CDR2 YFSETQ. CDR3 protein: CASSRRTMAGAIYNEQFF. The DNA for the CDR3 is TGCGCCAGCAGCCGACGGACTATGGCGGGGGCCATATACAATGAGCAGTTCTTC.

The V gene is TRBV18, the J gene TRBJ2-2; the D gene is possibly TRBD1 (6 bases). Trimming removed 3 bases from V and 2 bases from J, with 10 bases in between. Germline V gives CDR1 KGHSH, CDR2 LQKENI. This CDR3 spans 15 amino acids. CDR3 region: CASSPDRLNTGELFF. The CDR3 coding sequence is TGTGCCAGCTCACCGGACAGACTTAACACCGGGGAGCTGTTTTTT. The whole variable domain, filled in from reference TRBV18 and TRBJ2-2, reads NAGVMQNPRHLVRRRGQEARLRCSPMKGHSHVYWYRQLPEEGLKFMVYLQKENIIDESGMPKERFSAEFPKEGPSILRIQQVVRGDSAAYFCASSPDRLNTGELFFGEGSRLTVL.

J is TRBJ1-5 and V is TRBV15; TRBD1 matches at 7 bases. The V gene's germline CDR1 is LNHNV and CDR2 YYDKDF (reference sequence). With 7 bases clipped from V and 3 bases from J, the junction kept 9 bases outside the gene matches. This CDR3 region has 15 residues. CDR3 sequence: CATTLLRGPNQPQHF. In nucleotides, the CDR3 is TGTGCCACCACCCTGCTTAGGGGGCCCAATCAGCCCCAGCATTTT.

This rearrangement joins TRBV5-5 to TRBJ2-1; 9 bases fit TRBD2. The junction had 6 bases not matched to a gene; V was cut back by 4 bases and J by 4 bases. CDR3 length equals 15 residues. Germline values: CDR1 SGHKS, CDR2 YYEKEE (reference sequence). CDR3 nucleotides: TGTGCCAGCAGCCGGCGGGAGGGCCGGTACAATGAGCAGTTCTTC. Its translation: CASSRREGRYNEQFF. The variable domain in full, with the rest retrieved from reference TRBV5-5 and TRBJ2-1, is DAGVTQSPTHLIKTRGQQVTLRCSPISGHKSVSWYQQVLGQGPQFIFQYYEKEERGRGNFPDRFSARQFPNYSSELNVNALLLGDSALYLCASSRREGRYNEQFFGPGTRLTVL.

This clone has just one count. The CDR3: CASNVAGGSDTQYF. CDR3 DNA sequence: TGTGCCAGCAATGTGGCGGGAGGGTCAGATACGCAGTATTTT. The chain couples TRBV2 to TRBJ2-3; TRBD2 matches 9 bases. This CDR3 spans 14 amino acids. V lost 7 bases, J lost 4 bases, and 6 bases stayed unmatched. From germline, CDR1 is SNHLY and CDR2 FYNNEI.

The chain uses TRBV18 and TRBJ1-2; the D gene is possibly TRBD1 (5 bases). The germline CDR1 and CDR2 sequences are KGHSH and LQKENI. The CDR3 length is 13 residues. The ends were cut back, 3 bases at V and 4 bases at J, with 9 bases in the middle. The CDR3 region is CASSPGLSYGYTF. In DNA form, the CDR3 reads TGTGCCAGCTCACCGGGACTTTCCTATGGCTACACCTTC.

CDR3 sequence: CATSRGLPRLVYEQYF. In DNA, the CDR3 is TGTGCCACCAGCAGAGGCCTCCCTCGGCTAGTCTACGAGCAGTACTTC. The rearrangement uses TRBV15 and TRBJ2-7; D not certain. CDR3 length: 16 amino acids. V dropped 1 base and J dropped 3 bases, with 16 bases sitting between them. Germline CDR1 LNHNV, CDR2 YYDKDF (reference sequence).

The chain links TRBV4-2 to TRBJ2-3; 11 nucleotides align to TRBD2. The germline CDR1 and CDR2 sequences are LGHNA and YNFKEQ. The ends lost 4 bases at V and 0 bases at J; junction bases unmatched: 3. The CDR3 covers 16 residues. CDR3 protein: CASSPRTSGSTDTQYF. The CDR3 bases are TGTGCCAGCAGCCCCCGGACTAGCGGGAGCACAGATACGCAGTATTTT.

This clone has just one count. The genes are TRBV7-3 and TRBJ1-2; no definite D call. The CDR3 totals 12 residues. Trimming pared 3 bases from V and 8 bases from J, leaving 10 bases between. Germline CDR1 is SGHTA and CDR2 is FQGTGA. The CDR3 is CASSLGSGGYTF. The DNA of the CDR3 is TGTGCCAGCAGCTTGGGGAGTGGGGGCTACACCTTC. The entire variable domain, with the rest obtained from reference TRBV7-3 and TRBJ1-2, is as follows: GAGVSQTPSNKVTEKGKYVELRCDPISGHTALYWYRQSLGQGPEFLIYFQGTGAADDSGLPNDRFFAVRPEGSVSTLKIQRTERGDSAVYLCASSLGSGGYTFGSGTRLTVV.

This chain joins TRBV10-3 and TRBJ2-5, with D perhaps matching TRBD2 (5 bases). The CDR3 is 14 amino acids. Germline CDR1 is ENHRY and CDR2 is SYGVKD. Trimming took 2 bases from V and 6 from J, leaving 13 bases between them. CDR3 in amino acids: CAISEVGSGKTQYF. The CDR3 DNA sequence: TGTGCCATCAGTGAGGTGGGGTCGGGGAAGACCCAGTACTTC.

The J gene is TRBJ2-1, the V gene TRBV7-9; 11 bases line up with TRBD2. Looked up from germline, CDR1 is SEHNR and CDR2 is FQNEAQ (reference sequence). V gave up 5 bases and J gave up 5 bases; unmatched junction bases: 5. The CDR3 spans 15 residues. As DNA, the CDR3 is TGTGCCAGCAGCCTTAGCGGGGGGGTCGACAATGAGCAGTTCTTC. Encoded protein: CASSLSGGVDNEQFF.

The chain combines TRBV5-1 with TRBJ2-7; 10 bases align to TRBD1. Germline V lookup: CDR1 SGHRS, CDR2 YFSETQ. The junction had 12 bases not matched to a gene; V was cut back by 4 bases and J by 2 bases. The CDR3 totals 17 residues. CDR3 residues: CASSPRGSGTGAYEQYF. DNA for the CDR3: TGCGCCAGCAGCCCCCGAGGCTCAGGGACAGGGGCCTACGAGCAGTACTTC. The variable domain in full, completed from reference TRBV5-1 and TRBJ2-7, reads KAGVTQTPRYLIKTRGQQVTLSCSPISGHRSVSWYQQTPGQGLQFLFEYFSETQRNKGNFPGRFSGRQFSNSRSEMNVSTLELGDSALYLCASSPRGSGTGAYEQYFGPGTRLTVT.

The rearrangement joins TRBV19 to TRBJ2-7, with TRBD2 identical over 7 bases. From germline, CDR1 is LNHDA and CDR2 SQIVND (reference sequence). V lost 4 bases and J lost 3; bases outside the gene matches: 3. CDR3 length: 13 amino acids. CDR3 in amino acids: CASSTERGYEQYF. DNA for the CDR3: TGTGCCAGTAGTACAGAGCGGGGCTACGAGCAGTACTTC. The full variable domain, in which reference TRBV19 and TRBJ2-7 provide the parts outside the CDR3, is DGGITQSPKYLFRKEGQNVTLSCEQNLNHDAMYWYRQDPGQGLRLIYYSQIVNDFQKGDIAEGYSVSREKKESFPLTVTSAQKNPTAFYLCASSTERGYEQYFGPGTRLTVT.

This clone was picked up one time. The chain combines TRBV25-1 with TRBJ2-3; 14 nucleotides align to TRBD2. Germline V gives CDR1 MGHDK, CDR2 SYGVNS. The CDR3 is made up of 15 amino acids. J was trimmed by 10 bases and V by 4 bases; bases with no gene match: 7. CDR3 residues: CASSGGTSGSDAQYF. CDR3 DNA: TGTGCCAGCAGTGGGGGGACTAGCGGGAGTGACGCGCAGTATTTT.

CDR3: CASSGAPGGTDTQYF. As DNA, the CDR3 is TGTGCCAGTAGTGGGGCCCCCGGAGGCACAGATACGCAGTATTTT. This chain uses TRBV19 with TRBJ2-3, with D possibly being TRBD1 (5 bases). Trimming cost V 5 bases and J 1 base, with 13 bases left between them. This CDR3 has 15 amino acids. Germline V gives CDR1 LNHDA, CDR2 SQIVND (reference sequence).

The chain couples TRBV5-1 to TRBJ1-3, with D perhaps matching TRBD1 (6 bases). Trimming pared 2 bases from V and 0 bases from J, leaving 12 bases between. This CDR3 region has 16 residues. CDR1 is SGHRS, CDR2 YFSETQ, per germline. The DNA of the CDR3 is TGCGCCAGCAGCTTACAGGGTCCAGACTCTGGAAACACCATATATTTT. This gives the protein CASSLQGPDSGNTIYF.

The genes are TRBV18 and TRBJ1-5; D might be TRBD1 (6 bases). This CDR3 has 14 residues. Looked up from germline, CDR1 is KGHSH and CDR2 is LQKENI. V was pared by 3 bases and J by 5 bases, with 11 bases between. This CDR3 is CASSPNRADQPQHF. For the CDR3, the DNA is TGTGCCAGCTCACCTAACAGGGCCGATCAGCCCCAGCATTTT. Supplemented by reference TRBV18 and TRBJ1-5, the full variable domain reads NAGVMQNPRHLVRRRGQEARLRCSPMKGHSHVYWYRQLPEEGLKFMVYLQKENIIDESGMPKERFSAEFPKEGPSILRIQQVVRGDSAAYFCASSPNRADQPQHFGDGTRLSIL.

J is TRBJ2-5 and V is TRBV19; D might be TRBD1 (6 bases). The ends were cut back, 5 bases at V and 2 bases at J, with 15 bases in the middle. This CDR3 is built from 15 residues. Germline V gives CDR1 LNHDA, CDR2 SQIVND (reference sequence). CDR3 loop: CASSPSRQGQETQYF. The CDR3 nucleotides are TGTGCCAGTAGTCCCTCCCGGCAGGGGCAAGAGACCCAGTACTTC. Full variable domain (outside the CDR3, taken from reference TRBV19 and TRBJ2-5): DGGITQSPKYLFRKEGQNVTLSCEQNLNHDAMYWYRQDPGQGLRLIYYSQIVNDFQKGDIAEGYSVSREKKESFPLTVTSAQKNPTAFYLCASSPSRQGQETQYFGPGTRLLVL.

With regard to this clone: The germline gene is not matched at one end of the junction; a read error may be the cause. The CDR3 loop reads CSARTSGLWVF. Written as DNA, the CDR3 is TGCAGTGCTAGGACTAGCGGTCTCTGGGTCTTC. This chain connects TRBV20-1 to TRBJ2-1, with TRBD2 matching over 9 bases. This CDR3 comprises 11 residues. Germline V gene data show CDR1 as DFQATT and CDR2 as SNEGSKA (reference sequence).

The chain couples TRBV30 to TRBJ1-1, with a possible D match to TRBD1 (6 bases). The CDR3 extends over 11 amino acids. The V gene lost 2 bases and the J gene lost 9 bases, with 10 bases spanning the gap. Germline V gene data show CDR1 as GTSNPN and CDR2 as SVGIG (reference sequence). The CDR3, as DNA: TGTGCCTGGAGTAGGGGGTGGCAAGCTTTCTTT. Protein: CAWSRGWQAFF.